The clone carrying this T cell receptor (beta chain) was counted once. These data originate in a study of blood T cell repertoires in COVID-19. Across the study: T cells, B-cell-depleted T cells, or PBMCs provided the cDNA or gDNA that served as material.

Original processing notes: Quantification of nucleated cells was approximated via reference gene primer amplification. Sequencing was performed with immunoSEQ multiplex PCR; in TCRdb, only in-frame clones are kept and a portion is missing. That table is the source of V, J and clone size, and D and trimming were worked out from the DNA. The table shows 240,000 or so clones, with about four fifths occurring only once. The CDR3 spans 14 residues. CDR1 and CDR2 (germline): KGHSH, LQKENI. The ends were cut back, 3 bases at V and 7 bases at J, with 12 bases in the middle. The TCR comes from a man younger than 45 who had recovered from COVID-19. Specimen: peripheral blood. The chain uses TRBV18 and TRBJ1-4; D is uncertain. The CDR3 DNA reads TGTGCCAGCTCACCCCAGAGGAGAACTGAAAAACTGTTTTTT. Protein sequence: CASSPQRRTEKLFF.